The next 32 T cell receptor beta chains were all read from a single sample in a study of neoadjuvant nivolumab and ipilimumab in lung cancer (dated by TCRdb to the early 2020s). Library preparation employed the immunoSEQ multiplex PCR assay. This immuneACCESS table, as held by TCRdb, lists in-frame sequences with V and J called but not all clones. Of the missing ones, under half trace to an unresolved V gene in checked studies; the others have no known cause. Counted in this sample were thousands of clones; roughly 83% of them appeared once. The ten largest clones add up to approximately 6.7% of the sample. Reading the label with the study, this specimen's time point is: at surgical resection after neoadjuvant nivolumab +/- ipilimumab. The input for sequencing was adjacent normal lung tissue, taken after neoadjuvant nivolumab, alone or with ipilimumab, at or shortly before surgery. The receptor source for this set is an adult with non-small cell lung cancer.

V and J are TRBV5-4 and TRBJ1-3; 8 bases are a match to TRBD1. Germline CDR1 reads SGHNT; CDR2 reads YYREEE (reference sequence). The CDR3 spans 16 residues. Trimming at V came to 0 bases and at J to 3 bases, leaving 5 bases not matched to a gene. Here the CDR3 reads CASSLDGQGGGNTIYF. The CDR3 DNA is TGTGCCAGCAGCTTGGATGGACAGGGTGGTGGAAACACCATATATTTT.

The rearrangement joins TRBV5-4 to TRBJ2-7; D call uncertain. The CDR3 covers 13 residues. CDR1 is SGHNT and CDR2 is YYREEE in the germline V gene (reference sequence). V was pared by 2 bases and J by 3 bases, with 9 bases between. CDR3 sequence reads: CASSFSYNYEQYF. DNA for the CDR3: TGTGCCAGCAGCTTCAGTTATAACTACGAGCAGTACTTC.

The chain joins TRBV18 to TRBJ1-4, with D perhaps TRBD1 (5 bases). With 4 bases removed from V and 5 bases from J, the gap between germline ends came to 8 bases. The CDR3 runs to 13 residues. Germline CDR1 reads KGHSH; CDR2 reads LQKENI. The CDR3 nucleotides are TGTGCCAGCTCACAGGACACCAATGAAAAACTGTTTTTT. As protein: CASSQDTNEKLFF.

CDR3 DNA: TGTGCCAGCAGCCGGACAGGGATTAATGAGCAGTTCTTC. It translates to CASSRTGINEQFF. The chain joins TRBV7-2 to TRBJ2-1; 8 bases are a match to TRBD1. The CDR3 extends over 13 amino acids. Germline CDR1 is SGHTA and CDR2 is FQGNSA. Losses at the gene ends were 5 bases for V and 7 bases for J; bases not matched to a gene: 4.

The rearrangement uses TRBV7-3 and TRBJ2-7; TRBD1 might be the D (5 bases). V lost 6 bases, J lost 7 bases, and 16 bases lay in between. The CDR3 has 13 amino acids. The germline V gene has CDR1 SGHTA and CDR2 FQGTGA. In nucleotides, the CDR3 is TGTGCCAGCAGTGAAAGCCCCAGGGCGGAGCAGTACTTC. Its protein product is CASSESPRAEQYF.

The V and J genes are TRBV15 and TRBJ2-2; no reliable D call. Trimming pared 0 bases from V and 4 bases from J, leaving 9 bases between. Germline V gene sequence: CDR1 LNHNV, CDR2 YYDKDF (reference sequence). This CDR3 spans 15 amino acids. CDR3 nucleotides: TGTGCCACCAGCAGAGATGGAAAGGCCACCGGGGAGCTGTTTTTT. It translates to CATSRDGKATGELFF. Combining the CDR3 with reference TRBV15 and TRBJ2-2 gives the whole variable domain DAMVIQNPRYQVTQFGKPVTLSCSQTLNHNVMYWYQQKSSQAPKLLFHYYDKDFNNEADTPDNFQSRRPNTSFCFLDIRSPGLGDTAMYLCATSRDGKATGELFFGEGSRLTVL.

The chain combines TRBV11-1 with TRBJ2-3; D ambiguous. Germline V lookup: CDR1 SGHAT, CDR2 FQDESV (reference sequence). This CDR3 is 14 amino acids long. Trimming shortened V by 5 bases and J by 5 bases, and 14 bases separated the two germline ends. The CDR3 region is CASSPPTGGDTQYF. CDR3 sequence (DNA): TGTGCCAGCAGCCCTCCTACTGGCGGAGATACGCAGTATTTT.

J is TRBJ1-5 and V is TRBV6-1; 7 positions match TRBD1. With V trimmed by 4 bases and J by 3 bases, 6 bases remained unmatched. The CDR3 has 15 amino acids. Germline V CDR1 and CDR2: MNHNS, SASEGT. The CDR3 here is CASSGGQALNQPQHF. The DNA for the CDR3 is TGTGCCAGCAGTGGCGGACAGGCCCTCAATCAGCCCCAGCATTTT.

The chain carries TRBV19 and TRBJ1-6, with D possibly TRBD1 on 6 matching bases. Looked up from germline, CDR1 is LNHDA and CDR2 is SQIVND (reference sequence). Trimming pared 7 bases from V and 9 bases from J, leaving 10 bases between. This CDR3 has 12 residues. In nucleotides, the CDR3 is TGTGCCAGTATGACAGGTACTTCACCCCTCCACTTT. The encoded protein is CASMTGTSPLHF.

V and J are TRBV7-2 and TRBJ1-5, with TRBD1 as a possible D gene (5 bases). This CDR3 has 13 residues. The V end was cut by 4 bases, the J end by 6 bases, with 10 bases between. Germline CDR1 SGHTA, CDR2 FQGNSA. The CDR3 sequence: CASSSGYTQPQHF. CDR3 DNA sequence: TGTGCCAGCAGCTCAGGGTACACTCAGCCCCAGCATTTT.

The chain combines TRBV5-6 with TRBJ2-2; D is undetermined. Germline V gene lookup returns CDR1 SGHDT and CDR2 YYEEEE. Between the trimmed V and J ends, which lost 4 bases and 5 bases, there was a span of 6 bases. The CDR3 extends over 12 amino acids. The CDR3 loop is CASSPLTGELFF. CDR3 nucleotide sequence: TGTGCCAGCAGCCCCCTTACCGGGGAGCTGTTTTTT.

V gene TRBV7-9 combines with J gene TRBJ2-1; the D gene is possibly TRBD2 (6 bases). The CDR3 is 14 amino acids. Germline CDR1 SEHNR, CDR2 FQNEAQ (reference sequence). Trimming removed 0 bases from V and 12 bases from J, with 15 bases in between. The CDR3 nucleotides are TGTGCCAGCAGCTTAGCGCGGGACCGCGCGGGGCAGTTCTTC. Encoded protein: CASSLARDRAGQFF.

The rearrangement uses TRBV5-6 and TRBJ2-1, with D possibly matching TRBD1 (6 bases). Germline-derived CDR1 and CDR2 are SGHDT and YYEEEE. This CDR3 spans 12 amino acids. The V gene lost 4 bases and the J gene lost 15 bases, with 17 bases spanning the gap. CDR3 residues: CASSLARGELFF. DNA for the CDR3: TGTGCCAGCAGCCTGGCCAGGGGTGAGTTGTTCTTC.

V and J are TRBV5-8 and TRBJ2-7; D is undetermined. The CDR3 is 12 amino acids. Germline-derived CDR1 and CDR2 are SGHTS and YDEGEE. Trimming stripped 3 bases from V and 12 bases from J, with 16 bases between. Written as DNA, the CDR3 is TGTGCCAGCAGCTCTCGGACGAGTTCTACGTACTTC. It codes for CASSSRTSSTYF.

The CDR3 spells CATSRIRTGAFYEQYF. The DNA for the CDR3 is TGTGCCACCAGCAGAATTAGGACAGGGGCCTTCTACGAGCAGTACTTC. This chain joins TRBV15 and TRBJ2-7, with TRBD1 matching over 9 bases. The CDR3 loop spans 16 amino acids. Germline V gives CDR1 LNHNV, CDR2 YYDKDF (reference sequence). V gave up 2 bases and J gave up 3 bases; unmatched junction bases: 8.

This rearrangement joins TRBV6-5 to TRBJ2-7; unclear D gene. The CDR3 totals 14 residues. Germline V gene lookup returns CDR1 MNHEY and CDR2 SVGAGI. The V gene lost 0 bases and the J gene lost 4 bases, with 10 bases spanning the gap. CDR3 sequence: CASSYSIGVYEQYF. The CDR3 DNA is TGTGCCAGCAGTTACTCGATTGGGGTGTACGAGCAGTACTTC.

This sequence joins TRBV5-6 and TRBJ1-1, with 10 bases lining up with TRBD1. The germline gives CDR1 SGHDT, CDR2 YYEEEE. V lost 0 bases, J lost 5 bases, and 1 base stayed unmatched. The CDR3 is made up of 14 amino acids. The CDR3 sequence is CASSLEGQGTEAFF. The CDR3 DNA reads TGTGCCAGCAGCTTGGAGGGACAGGGGACTGAAGCTTTCTTT.

The CDR3 DNA sequence: TGTGCCAGCAGTGGAAATAACTATGGCTACACCTTC. Translation: CASSGNNYGYTF. The rearrangement joins TRBV6-5 to TRBJ1-2; D call uncertain. Germline V CDR1 and CDR2: MNHEY, SVGAGI. The CDR3 spans 12 residues. V lost 5 bases, J lost 1 base, and 5 bases lay in between.

This chain joins TRBV5-1 and TRBJ2-2; TRBD2 aligns across 8 bases. Germline V gives CDR1 SGHRS, CDR2 YFSETQ. The junction had 8 bases not matched to a gene; V was cut back by 0 bases and J by 4 bases. This CDR3 contains 17 residues. This CDR3 is CASSLVGSGEGTGELFF. The CDR3 nucleotides read TGCGCCAGCAGCTTGGTGGGTAGCGGGGAAGGCACCGGGGAGCTGTTTTTT. Full variable domain (rest looked up from reference TRBV5-1 and TRBJ2-2): KAGVTQTPRYLIKTRGQQVTLSCSPISGHRSVSWYQQTPGQGLQFLFEYFSETQRNKGNFPGRFSGRQFSNSRSEMNVSTLELGDSALYLCASSLVGSGEGTGELFFGEGSRLTVL.

CDR3 DNA sequence: TGTGCCAGCAGCTTGAACCCGGGACAAACCTACGAGCAGTACTTC. Translation gives CASSLNPGQTYEQYF. This sequence joins TRBV5-4 and TRBJ2-7; TRBD1 might be the D (6 bases). Trimming removed 1 base at V and 2 bases at J, with 13 bases between. The CDR3 spans 15 residues. CDR1 and CDR2 (germline): SGHNT, YYREEE (reference sequence).

This clone has only a few counts. V usage is TRBV7-3 and J usage is TRBJ2-3; D gene uncertain. Germline V gene lookup returns CDR1 SGHTA and CDR2 FQGTGA. Deletions cut 2 bases from V and 4 bases from J, with 7 bases between. CDR3 size: 13 residues. CDR3 sequence: CASSLLAPDTQYF. In DNA form, the CDR3 reads TGTGCCAGCAGCTTACTGGCACCAGATACGCAGTATTTT.

This chain connects TRBV5-8 to TRBJ2-7, with 9 positions matching TRBD1. CDR1 is SGHTS, CDR2 YDEGEE, per germline. Trimming took 0 bases from V and 4 from J; bases not matched to a gene: 8. The CDR3 has 16 amino acids. CDR3 amino acids: CASSLVGTGRRYEQYF. The CDR3 nucleotides are TGTGCCAGCAGCTTGGTTGGGACAGGGAGGCGGTACGAGCAGTACTTC.

This clone has a handful of counts. The genes are TRBV6-1 and TRBJ1-6; D ambiguous. This CDR3 spans 12 amino acids. Trimming took 2 bases from V and 9 from J, leaving 5 bases between them. Per the germline V gene, CDR1 is MNHNS and CDR2 is SASEGT. The CDR3 region is CASSERTSPLHF. The CDR3 DNA reads as TGTGCCAGCAGTGAAAGAACTTCACCCCTCCACTTT.

This chain links TRBV5-1 with TRBJ2-5, with TRBD1 matching 7 bases. The CDR3 length is 16 residues. Looked up from germline, CDR1 is SGHRS and CDR2 is YFSETQ. The J segment lost 5 bases and the V segment lost 0 bases, leaving 10 bases of the junction unmatched. The CDR3 loop is CASSLGQGVLIETQYF. The DNA for the CDR3 is TGCGCCAGCAGCTTGGGCCAGGGGGTTCTCATTGAGACCCAGTACTTC.

The chain recombines TRBV5-1 with TRBJ2-5; D is unclear. CDR3 length: 13 amino acids. Germline values: CDR1 SGHRS, CDR2 YFSETQ. V was pared by 0 bases and J by 6 bases, with 9 bases between. Here the CDR3 reads CASSLGSEKTQYF. CDR3 in DNA: TGCGCCAGCAGCTTGGGGTCCGAGAAGACCCAGTACTTC. The full variable domain, rest sourced from reference TRBV5-1 and TRBJ2-5, is KAGVTQTPRYLIKTRGQQVTLSCSPISGHRSVSWYQQTPGQGLQFLFEYFSETQRNKGNFPGRFSGRQFSNSRSEMNVSTLELGDSALYLCASSLGSEKTQYFGPGTRLLVL.

This chain joins TRBV6-6 and TRBJ2-7, with 7 bases that match TRBD1. The CDR3 loop spans 14 amino acids. CDR1 MNHNY and CDR2 SVGAGI come from the germline V gene (reference sequence). Trimming took 5 bases from V and 2 from J; bases not matched to a gene: 6. CDR3 region: CASSRGTAPYEQYF. The CDR3 DNA follows: TGTGCCAGCAGTAGGGGGACAGCCCCCTACGAGCAGTACTTC.

The chain has TRBV27 and TRBJ1-1; D possibly corresponds to TRBD1 (5 bases). The germline gives CDR1 MNHEY, CDR2 SMNVEV (reference sequence). The CDR3 is 14 residues long. Trimming shortened V by 6 bases and J by 7 bases, and 18 bases separated the two germline ends. The CDR3 bases are TGTGCCAGCAGCTCTAGTCCGGGGGTAGTTGAAGCTTTCTTT. Translation gives CASSSSPGVVEAFF.

The chain combines TRBV29-1 with TRBJ1-2; D may be TRBD1 (6 bases). Looked up from germline, CDR1 is SQVTM and CDR2 is ANQGSEA. The V and J ends lost 8 bases and 8 bases respectively, with 15 bases between them. The CDR3 has 11 residues. Written as DNA, the CDR3 is TGCAGCTCTGGGGGGGCTTGGGGCTACACCTTC. Its protein is CSSGGAWGYTF.

This clone was observed a handful of times. The chain is built from TRBV2 and TRBJ1-5; D may be TRBD1 (5 bases). Germline lookup yields CDR1 SNHLY and CDR2 FYNNEI. Trimming took off 8 bases at V and 5 bases at J, with 16 bases between the two ends. The CDR3 is 14 amino acids. The DNA for the CDR3 is TGTGCCAGCTCACGAGACAGCCTATATCAGCCCCAGCATTTT. This sequence encodes CASSRDSLYQPQHF.

The chain joins TRBV5-1 to TRBJ1-2; possible D gene TRBD1, 6 bases. V shed 0 bases and J shed 3 bases, with 6 bases lying between them. This CDR3 comprises 13 residues. CDR1 is SGHRS and CDR2 is YFSETQ in the germline V gene. The CDR3 DNA follows: TGCGCCAGCAGCTTGGAGGGGGACTATGGCTACACCTTC. Amino acids: CASSLEGDYGYTF. Looking up the rest from reference TRBV5-1 and TRBJ1-2 gives the full variable domain: KAGVTQTPRYLIKTRGQQVTLSCSPISGHRSVSWYQQTPGQGLQFLFEYFSETQRNKGNFPGRFSGRQFSNSRSEMNVSTLELGDSALYLCASSLEGDYGYTFGSGTRLTVV.

The chain combines TRBV30 with TRBJ2-1, with a weak D call TRBD1 (6 bases). CDR3 length equals 16 residues. Germline CDR1 GTSNPN, CDR2 SVGIG (reference sequence). V dropped 3 bases and J dropped 1 base, with 16 bases sitting between them. CDR3 in amino acids: CAWRWGPTFSYNEQFF. For the CDR3, the DNA is TGTGCCTGGAGGTGGGGGCCAACCTTTTCCTACAATGAGCAGTTCTTC.

The rearrangement joins TRBV4-3 to TRBJ1-6, with D uncertain. The ends were cut back, 3 bases at V and 3 bases at J, with 15 bases in the middle. The CDR3 is 17 residues long. Germline loops: CDR1 LGHNA, CDR2 YSLEER. The CDR3 bases are TGCGCCAGCAGCCAGAAAACCGGACGGGACTATAATTCACCCCTCCACTTT. Translated: CASSQKTGRDYNSPLHF.